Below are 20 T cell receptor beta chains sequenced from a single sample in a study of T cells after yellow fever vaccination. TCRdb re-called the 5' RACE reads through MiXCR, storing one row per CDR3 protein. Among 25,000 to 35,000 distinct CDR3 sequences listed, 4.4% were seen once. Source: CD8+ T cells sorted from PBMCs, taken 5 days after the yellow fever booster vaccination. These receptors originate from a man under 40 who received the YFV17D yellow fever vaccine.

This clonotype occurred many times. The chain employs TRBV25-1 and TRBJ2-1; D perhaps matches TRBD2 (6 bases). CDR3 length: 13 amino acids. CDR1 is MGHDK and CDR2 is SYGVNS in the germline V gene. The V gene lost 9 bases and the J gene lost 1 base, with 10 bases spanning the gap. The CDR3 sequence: CASSGSSYNEQFF. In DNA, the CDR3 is TGTGCCAGTAGCGGTAGTTCCTACAATGAGCAGTTCTTC. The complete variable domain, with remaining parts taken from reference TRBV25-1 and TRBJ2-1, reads EADIYQTPRYLVIGTGKKITLECSQTMGHDKMYWYQQDPGMELHLIHYSYGVNSTEKGDLSSESTVSRIRTEHFPLTLESARPSHTSQYLCASSGSSYNEQFFGPGTRLTVL.

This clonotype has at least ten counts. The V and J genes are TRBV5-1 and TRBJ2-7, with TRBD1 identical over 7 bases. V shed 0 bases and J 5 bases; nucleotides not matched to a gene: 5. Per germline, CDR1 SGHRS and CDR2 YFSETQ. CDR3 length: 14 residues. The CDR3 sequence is CASSLGQGDDEQYF. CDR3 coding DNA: TGCGCCAGCAGCTTGGGGCAGGGGGACGACGAGCAGTACTTC.

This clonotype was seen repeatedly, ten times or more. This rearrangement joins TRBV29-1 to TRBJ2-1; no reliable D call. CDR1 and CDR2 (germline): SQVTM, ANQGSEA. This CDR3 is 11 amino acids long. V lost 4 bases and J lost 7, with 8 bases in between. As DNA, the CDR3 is TGCAGCGTTGGAAGGGCGAATGAGCAGTTCTTC. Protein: CSVGRANEQFF.

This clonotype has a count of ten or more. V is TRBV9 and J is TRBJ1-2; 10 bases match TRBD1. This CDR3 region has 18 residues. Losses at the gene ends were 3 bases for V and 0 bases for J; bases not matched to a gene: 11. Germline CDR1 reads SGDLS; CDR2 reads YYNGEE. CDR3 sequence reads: CASSGPRGTGATNYGYTF. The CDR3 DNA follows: TGTGCCAGCAGCGGACCCCGTGGGACAGGGGCAACTAACTATGGCTACACCTTC.

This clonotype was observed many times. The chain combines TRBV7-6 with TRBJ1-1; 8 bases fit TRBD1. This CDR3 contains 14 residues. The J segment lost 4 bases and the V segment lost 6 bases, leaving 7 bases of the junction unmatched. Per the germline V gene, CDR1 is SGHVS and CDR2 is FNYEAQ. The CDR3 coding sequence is TGTGCCAGCAGATCACAGGGGGTGGGCACTGAAGCTTTCTTT. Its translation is CASRSQGVGTEAFF.

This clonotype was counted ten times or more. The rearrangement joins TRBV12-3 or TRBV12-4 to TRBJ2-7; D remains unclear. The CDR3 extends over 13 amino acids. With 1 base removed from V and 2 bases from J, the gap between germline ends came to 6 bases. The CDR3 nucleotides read TGTGCCAGCAGTTTAGGCCAGCCCTACGAGCAGTACTTC. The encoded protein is CASSLGQPYEQYF.

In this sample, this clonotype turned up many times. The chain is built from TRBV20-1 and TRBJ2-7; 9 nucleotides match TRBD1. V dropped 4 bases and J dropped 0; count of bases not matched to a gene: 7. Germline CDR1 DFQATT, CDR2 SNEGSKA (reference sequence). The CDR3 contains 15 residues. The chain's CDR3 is CSATGQGSPSYEQYF. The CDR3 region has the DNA TGCAGTGCTACCGGACAGGGGTCCCCCTCCTACGAGCAGTACTTC.

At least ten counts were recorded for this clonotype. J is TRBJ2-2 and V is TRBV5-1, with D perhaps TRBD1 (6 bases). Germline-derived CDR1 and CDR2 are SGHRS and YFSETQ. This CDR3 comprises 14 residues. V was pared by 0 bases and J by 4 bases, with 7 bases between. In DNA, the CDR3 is TGCGCCAGCAGCTTGGGGGACACCACCGGGGAGCTGTTTTTT. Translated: CASSLGDTTGELFF. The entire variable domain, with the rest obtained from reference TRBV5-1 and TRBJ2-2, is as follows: KAGVTQTPRYLIKTRGQQVTLSCSPISGHRSVSWYQQTPGQGLQFLFEYFSETQRNKGNFPGRFSGRQFSNSRSEMNVSTLELGDSALYLCASSLGDTTGELFFGEGSRLTVL.

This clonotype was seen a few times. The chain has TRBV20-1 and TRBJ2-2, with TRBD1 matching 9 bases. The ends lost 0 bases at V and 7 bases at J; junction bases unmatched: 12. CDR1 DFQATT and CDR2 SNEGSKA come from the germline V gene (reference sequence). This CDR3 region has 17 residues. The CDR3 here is CSAREYRGPRLGGELFF. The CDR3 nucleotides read TGCAGTGCTAGAGAGTACAGGGGGCCCAGATTGGGCGGGGAGCTGTTTTTT.

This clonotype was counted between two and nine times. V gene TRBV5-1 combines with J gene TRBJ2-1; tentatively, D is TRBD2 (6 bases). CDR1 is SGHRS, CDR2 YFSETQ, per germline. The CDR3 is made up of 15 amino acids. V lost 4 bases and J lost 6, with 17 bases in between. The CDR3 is CASSRFRLEGNEQFF. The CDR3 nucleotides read TGCGCCAGCAGCCGCTTTAGATTGGAGGGCAATGAGCAGTTCTTC.

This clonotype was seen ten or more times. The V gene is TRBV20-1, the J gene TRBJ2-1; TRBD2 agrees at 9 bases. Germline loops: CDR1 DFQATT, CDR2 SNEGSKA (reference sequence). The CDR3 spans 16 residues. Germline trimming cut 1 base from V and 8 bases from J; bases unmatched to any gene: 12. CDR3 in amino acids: CSARALEVAGDYEQFF. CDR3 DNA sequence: TGCAGTGCTAGAGCCCTCGAGGTAGCGGGAGACTATGAGCAGTTCTTC.

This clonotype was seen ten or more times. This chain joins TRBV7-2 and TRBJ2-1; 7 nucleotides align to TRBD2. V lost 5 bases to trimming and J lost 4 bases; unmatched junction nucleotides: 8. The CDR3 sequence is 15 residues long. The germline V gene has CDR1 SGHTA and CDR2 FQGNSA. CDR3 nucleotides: TGTGCCAGCAGCCTCGAGGGAGGGATATACAATGAGCAGTTCTTC. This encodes CASSLEGGIYNEQFF. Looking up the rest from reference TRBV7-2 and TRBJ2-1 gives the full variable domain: GAGVSQSPSNKVTEKGKDVELRCDPISGHTALYWYRQSLGQGLEFLIYFQGNSAPDKSGLPSDRFSAERTGGSVSTLTIQRTQQEDSAVYLCASSLEGGIYNEQFFGPGTRLTVL.

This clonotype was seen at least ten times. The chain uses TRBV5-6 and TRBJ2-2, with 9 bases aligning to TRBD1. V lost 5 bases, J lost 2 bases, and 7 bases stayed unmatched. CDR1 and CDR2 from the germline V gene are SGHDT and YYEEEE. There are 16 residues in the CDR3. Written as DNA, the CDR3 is TGTGCCAGCAGTTCGACAGGGGGAACTAACACCGGGGAGCTGTTTTTT. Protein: CASSSTGGTNTGELFF.

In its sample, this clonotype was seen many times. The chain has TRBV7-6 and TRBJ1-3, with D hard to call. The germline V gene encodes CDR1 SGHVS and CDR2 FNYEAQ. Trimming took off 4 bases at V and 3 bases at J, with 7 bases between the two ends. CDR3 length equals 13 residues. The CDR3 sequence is CASSSPDGNTIYF. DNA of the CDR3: TGTGCCAGCAGCTCCCCAGATGGAAACACCATATATTTT.

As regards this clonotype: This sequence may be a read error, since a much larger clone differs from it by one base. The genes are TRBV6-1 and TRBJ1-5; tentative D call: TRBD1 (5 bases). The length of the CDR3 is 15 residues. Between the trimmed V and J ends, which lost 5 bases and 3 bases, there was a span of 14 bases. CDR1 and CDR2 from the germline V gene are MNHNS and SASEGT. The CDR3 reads CASSRDVTTNQPQHF. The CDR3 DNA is TGTGCCAGCAGTAGGGACGTAACTACCAATCAGCCCCAGCATTTT.

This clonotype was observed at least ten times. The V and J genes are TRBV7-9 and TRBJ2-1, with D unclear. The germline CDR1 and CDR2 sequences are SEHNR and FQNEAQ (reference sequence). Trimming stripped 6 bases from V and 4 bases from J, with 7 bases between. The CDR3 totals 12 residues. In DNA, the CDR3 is TGTGCCAGCAGGACCGAATACAATGAGCAGTTCTTC. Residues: CASRTEYNEQFF.

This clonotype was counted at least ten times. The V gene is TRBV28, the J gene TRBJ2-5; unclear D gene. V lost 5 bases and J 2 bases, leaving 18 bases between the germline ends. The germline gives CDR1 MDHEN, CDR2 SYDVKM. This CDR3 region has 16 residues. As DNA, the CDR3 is TGTGCCAGCAGTCCCAACCAGTATTACTGGCAAGAGACCCAGTACTTC. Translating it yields CASSPNQYYWQETQYF.

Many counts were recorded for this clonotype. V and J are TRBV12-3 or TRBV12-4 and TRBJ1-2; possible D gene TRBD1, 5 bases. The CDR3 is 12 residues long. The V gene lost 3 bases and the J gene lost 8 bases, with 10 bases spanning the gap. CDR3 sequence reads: CASSFQGGGYTF. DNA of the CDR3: TGTGCCAGCAGTTTTCAGGGTGGCGGCTACACCTTC.

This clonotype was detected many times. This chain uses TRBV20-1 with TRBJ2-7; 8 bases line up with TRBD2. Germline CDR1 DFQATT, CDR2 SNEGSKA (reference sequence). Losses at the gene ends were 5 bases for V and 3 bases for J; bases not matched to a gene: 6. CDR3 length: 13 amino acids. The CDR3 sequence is CSAPTGRVYEQYF. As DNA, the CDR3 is TGCAGTGCTCCCACCGGGAGGGTCTACGAGCAGTACTTC.

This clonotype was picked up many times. CDR3 residues: CASSYSGLAGDYGNEQFF. The CDR3 DNA follows: TGTGCCAGCAGTTACTCGGGACTAGCGGGAGACTACGGCAATGAGCAGTTCTTC. This rearrangement joins TRBV6-2 or TRBV6-3 to TRBJ2-1, with TRBD2 matching over 14 bases. The CDR3 consists of 18 residues. Trimming at V came to 0 bases and at J to 6 bases, leaving 7 bases not matched to a gene. CDR1 MNHEY and CDR2 SVGEGT come from the germline V gene.